What follows are 23 T cell receptor beta chains derived from one specimen sequenced in a study of T cell repertoires in ileal Crohn's disease. As to time point: inflamed ileum from the surgical specimen. The assay was immunoSEQ multiplex PCR, and TCRdb's table has in-frame clones only and misses some. The table lists 16,000 or so clones, 92% of them singletons, with roughly 6.9% in the top ten. The sequenced material came from ileal tissue. The receptors here all came from an adult with Crohn's disease.

This clone has only a few counts. The chain is built from TRBV18 and TRBJ1-2; tentative D call: TRBD1 (6 bases). CDR1 is KGHSH, CDR2 LQKENI, per germline. V lost 2 bases, J lost 2 bases, and 12 bases lay in between. The CDR3 runs to 15 residues. CDR3 sequence: CASSPEKGGNYGYTF. Written as DNA, the CDR3 is TGTGCCAGCTCACCAGAAAAAGGGGGAAACTATGGCTACACCTTC.

This chain uses TRBV5-4 with TRBJ2-7, with 10 positions matching TRBD2. The CDR3 totals 15 residues. The germline V gene encodes CDR1 SGHNT and CDR2 YYREEE (reference sequence). J lost 2 bases, V lost 4 bases, and 6 bases had no gene match. This CDR3 is CASSRVAGGTYEQYF. CDR3 DNA: TGTGCCAGCAGCCGCGTAGCGGGGGGCACCTACGAGCAGTACTTC.

The chain combines TRBV5-1 with TRBJ1-1, with D possibly TRBD1 on 5 matching bases. Trimming took off 2 bases at V and 1 base at J, with 9 bases between the two ends. CDR3 length: 14 amino acids. CDR1 is SGHRS, CDR2 YFSETQ, per germline. The chain's CDR3 is CASSFSTGNTEAFF. In DNA form, the CDR3 reads TGCGCCAGCAGCTTCTCAACAGGGAACACTGAAGCTTTCTTT.

In this sample, this clone turned up a few times. The chain uses TRBV19 and TRBJ1-3; D unclear. The CDR3 consists of 15 residues. Germline lookup yields CDR1 LNHDA and CDR2 SQIVND (reference sequence). The V end lost 4 bases, the J end lost 7 bases, and 17 bases lay between the germline ends. DNA for the CDR3: TGTGCCAGTAGTAGTCCCCGCCCGTCGTCGAACACCATATATTTT. Protein sequence: CASSSPRPSSNTIYF.

The gene calls are TRBV30 and TRBJ1-1; unclear D gene. The CDR3 is made up of 10 amino acids. The V gene lost 7 bases and the J gene lost 5 bases, with 8 bases spanning the gap. Germline V CDR1 and CDR2: GTSNPN, SVGIG (reference sequence). This chain's CDR3 is CASTRTEAFF. The CDR3 region has the DNA TGTGCCTCGACAAGGACTGAAGCTTTCTTT. Full variable domain (outside the CDR3, taken from reference TRBV30 and TRBJ1-1): SQTIHQWPATLVQPVGSPLSLECTVEGTSNPNLYWYRQAAGRGLQLLFYSVGIGQISSEVPQNLSASRPQDRQFILSSKKLLLSDSGFYLCASTRTEAFFGQGTRLTVV.

The chain recombines TRBV13 with TRBJ1-1; a possible D gene is TRBD1 (5 bases). The germline V gene encodes CDR1 PRHDT and CDR2 FYEKMQ (reference sequence). This CDR3 region has 14 residues. V lost 0 bases and J lost 4, with 9 bases in between. DNA for the CDR3: TGTGCCAGCAGCTTAGGCCAGGGTCCCACTGAAGCTTTCTTT. Amino acids: CASSLGQGPTEAFF. The full variable domain, completed using reference TRBV13 and TRBJ1-1, is AAGVIQSPRHLIKEKRETATLKCYPIPRHDTVYWYQQGPGQDPQFLISFYEKMQSDKGSIPDRFSAQQFSDYHSELNMSSLELGDSALYFCASSLGQGPTEAFFGQGTRLTVV.

This rearrangement joins TRBV5-1 to TRBJ1-1; 7 bases fit TRBD1. The CDR3 totals 15 residues. V shed 4 bases, J shed 3 bases, and the junction held 9 bases outside the gene matches. Looked up from germline, CDR1 is SGHRS and CDR2 is YFSETQ. For the CDR3, the DNA is TGCGCCAGCAGCCCAGGGGGTGGGTTAGACACTGAAGCTTTCTTT. Translating gives CASSPGGGLDTEAFF.

V usage is TRBV6-5 and J usage is TRBJ1-1; unclear D gene. CDR3 length equals 13 residues. Trimming cost V 6 bases and J 0 bases, with 8 bases left between them. The germline gives CDR1 MNHEY, CDR2 SVGAGI. The CDR3 reads CASRLGVNTEAFF. As DNA, the CDR3 is TGTGCCAGCAGGTTAGGAGTGAACACTGAAGCTTTCTTT.

The DNA of the CDR3 is TGTGCCAGCAGCCGTGCTAAAGAGACCCAGTACTTC. Translation: CASSRAKETQYF. This chain links TRBV5-4 with TRBJ2-5, with unresolved D. The CDR3 has 12 residues. Trimming took off 4 bases at V and 3 bases at J, with 7 bases between the two ends. Per germline, CDR1 SGHNT and CDR2 YYREEE (reference sequence).

This clone was observed once. The chain links TRBV28 to TRBJ2-3; D perhaps matches TRBD2 (6 bases). V was shortened by 5 bases and J by 2 bases, with 29 bases between the two germline ends. This CDR3 is built from 20 residues. Germline V lookup: CDR1 MDHEN, CDR2 SYDVKM. The CDR3 sequence: CASSPSGLFSVVQNTDTQYF. The CDR3, as DNA: TGTGCCAGCAGTCCCTCAGGACTATTCTCGGTGGTACAGAACACAGATACGCAGTATTTT.

This chain joins TRBV5-1 and TRBJ2-3; D may be TRBD2 (6 bases). Germline CDR1 and CDR2: SGHRS and YFSETQ. Trimming pared 0 bases from V and 4 bases from J, leaving 21 bases between. CDR3 length: 18 residues. CDR3 sequence (DNA): TGCGCCAGCAGCTTGGGCCCTTCCGGCCTAGGGGAGGCAGATACGCAGTATTTT. It translates to CASSLGPSGLGEADTQYF.

In its sample, this clone was seen once. The chain carries TRBV28 and TRBJ1-2; 7 bases align to TRBD1. Per germline, CDR1 MDHEN and CDR2 SYDVKM. The CDR3 contains 13 residues. V lost 4 bases to trimming and J lost 7 bases; unmatched junction nucleotides: 6. In nucleotides, the CDR3 is TGTGCCAGCAGTTACGGACAGGCGACTGGCTACACCTTC. Amino acids: CASSYGQATGYTF.

This sequence joins TRBV27 and TRBJ1-2; D gene uncertain. Germline V gene lookup returns CDR1 MNHEY and CDR2 SMNVEV (reference sequence). Between the trimmed V and J ends, which lost 5 bases and 7 bases, there was a span of 32 bases. This CDR3 has 19 amino acids. CDR3 region: CASSPSGSRLRLPGFGYTF. In DNA form, the CDR3 reads TGTGCCAGCAGTCCGTCAGGTTCCCGGCTTAGACTCCCTGGATTTGGCTACACCTTC.

The sample holds a few counts of this clone. The chain carries TRBV6-4 and TRBJ1-2; possible D gene TRBD1, 5 bases. CDR3 length: 14 residues. Germline CDR1 is MRHNA and CDR2 is SNTAGT. The V gene lost 2 bases and the J gene lost 4 bases, with 11 bases spanning the gap. The DNA of the CDR3 is TGTGCCAGCAGTGACGGGCAGGGAGCCTATGGCTACACCTTC. This translates into CASSDGQGAYGYTF.

The CDR3 loop is CASSDRGHTEAFF. CDR3 nucleotide sequence: TGTGCCAGCAGTGATCGGGGGCACACTGAAGCTTTCTTT. The chain employs TRBV6-1 and TRBJ1-1; D might be TRBD1 (6 bases). V was trimmed by 3 bases and J by 3 bases, leaving 8 bases between them. CDR1 is MNHNS, CDR2 SASEGT, per germline. The CDR3 is 13 amino acids.

This clone came up a few times. This chain uses TRBV28 with TRBJ1-1; TRBD1 might be the D (5 bases). The V and J ends lost 3 bases and 0 bases respectively, with 17 bases between them. From germline, CDR1 is MDHEN and CDR2 SYDVKM. The CDR3 runs 17 residues. In nucleotides, the CDR3 is TGTGCCAGCAGTTTCGAGTCGGGGGGTTGGATGAACACTGAAGCTTTCTTT. Translation: CASSFESGGWMNTEAFF.

The chain has TRBV7-3 and TRBJ2-7; no firm D call. Germline values: CDR1 SGHTA, CDR2 FQGTGA. CDR3 length equals 14 residues. The germline V and J ends were trimmed by 4 bases and 0 bases, with 10 bases remaining between them. The CDR3 DNA is TGTGCCAGCAGCTCTTCAGGAAGCTCCTACGAGCAGTACTTC. This sequence encodes CASSSSGSSYEQYF.

The J gene is TRBJ2-5, the V gene TRBV30; 7 bases are shared with TRBD1. CDR3 length equals 15 residues. V gave up 4 bases and J gave up 5 bases; unmatched junction bases: 13. Germline assignment: CDR1 GTSNPN and CDR2 SVGIG (reference sequence). In DNA, the CDR3 is TGTGCCTGGAAAGGGTGGGACAGTGGGCCGGAGACCCAGTACTTC. Translation: CAWKGWDSGPETQYF.

This chain uses TRBV4-2 with TRBJ1-5; a possible D gene is TRBD1 (5 bases). There are 15 residues in the CDR3. The germline gives CDR1 LGHNA, CDR2 YNFKEQ. V was shortened by 0 bases and J by 7 bases, with 13 bases between the two germline ends. The CDR3 DNA reads as TGTGCCAGCAGCCAAGATGGGGCTCGGGGGCAGCCCCAGCATTTT. Translation: CASSQDGARGQPQHF.

CDR3 sequence: CASSLRTYTRTDTQYF. In DNA form, the CDR3 reads TGTGCCAGCAGTTTAAGGACTTATACTCGCACAGATACGCAGTATTTT. The chain joins TRBV28 to TRBJ2-3, with TRBD2 as a possible D gene (5 bases). Trimming shortened V by 2 bases and J by 1 base, and 13 bases separated the two germline ends. The CDR3 is 16 residues long. Germline CDR1 reads MDHEN; CDR2 reads SYDVKM.

This clone was seen a few times. The chain recombines TRBV9 with TRBJ2-6; 7 nucleotides agree with TRBD1. V shed 3 bases and J 2 bases; nucleotides not matched to a gene: 5. The germline V gene has CDR1 SGDLS and CDR2 YYNGEE. The CDR3 length is 16 residues. The CDR3 DNA is TGTGCCAGCAGCGCGACAGGGAGTCCTGGGGCCAACGTCCTGACTTTC. The encoded protein is CASSATGSPGANVLTF. Combining the CDR3 with reference TRBV9 and TRBJ2-6 gives the whole variable domain DSGVTQTPKHLITATGQRVTLRCSPRSGDLSVYWYQQSLDQGLQFLIQYYNGEERAKGNILERFSAQQFPDLHSELNLSSLELGDSALYFCASSATGSPGANVLTFGAGSRLTVL.

This clone was detected only once. The V call is TRBV6-5, the J call TRBJ2-2; 10 nucleotides line up with TRBD1. Looked up from germline, CDR1 is MNHEY and CDR2 is SVGAGI. CDR3 size: 16 residues. J gave up 5 bases and V 2 bases, and 5 bases lay outside the gene matches. The CDR3 sequence is CASSYTGTGETGELFF. The DNA for the CDR3 is TGTGCCAGCAGTTACACCGGGACAGGGGAAACCGGGGAGCTGTTTTTT.

The rearrangement links TRBV7-9 to TRBJ2-1; 7 nucleotides align to TRBD1. This CDR3 is built from 15 residues. Germline lookup yields CDR1 SEHNR and CDR2 FQNEAQ (reference sequence). V shed 3 bases and J 7 bases; nucleotides not matched to a gene: 9. The CDR3 sequence: CASSFRQGMRNEQFF. The CDR3 DNA is TGTGCCAGCAGCTTCCGACAGGGTATGAGAAATGAGCAGTTCTTC.